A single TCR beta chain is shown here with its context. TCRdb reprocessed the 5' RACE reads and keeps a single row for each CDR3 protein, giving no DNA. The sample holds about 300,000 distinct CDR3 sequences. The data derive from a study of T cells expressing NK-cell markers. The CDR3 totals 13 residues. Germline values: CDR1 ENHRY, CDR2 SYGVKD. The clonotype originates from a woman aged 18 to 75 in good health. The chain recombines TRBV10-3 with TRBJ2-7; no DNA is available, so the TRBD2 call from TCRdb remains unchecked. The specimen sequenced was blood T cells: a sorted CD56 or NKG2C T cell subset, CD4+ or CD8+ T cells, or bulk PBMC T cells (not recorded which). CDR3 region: CAISVSGDYEQYF.